Following are 7 T cell receptor beta chains from one sample sequenced in a study of early T cells in non-severe SARS-CoV-2 infection. TCRdb recomputed calls from the 5' RACE reads with MiXCR, one row per CDR3 protein. The table lists over 90,000 distinct CDR3 sequences, around 13% of them singletons. The sample taken for sequencing was whole blood. The source is an adult who was a healthcare worker with PCR-confirmed SARS-CoV-2 infection or an uninfected control (not recorded which).

This clonotype has a count of ten or more. The chain employs TRBV19 and TRBJ2-7; 10 bases fit TRBD2. This CDR3 region has 15 residues. From germline, CDR1 is LNHDA and CDR2 SQIVND (reference sequence). Trimming took 5 bases from V and 5 from J; bases not matched to a gene: 9. The CDR3 sequence: CASSPSTSGEDEQYF. The CDR3 DNA is TGTGCCAGTAGTCCCTCAACTAGCGGGGAAGACGAGCAGTACTTC.

This clonotype was seen at least ten times. The chain uses TRBV7-9 and TRBJ2-3; no definite D call. In germline, CDR1 is SEHNR, CDR2 FQNEAQ (reference sequence). V lost 5 bases, J lost 3 bases, and 12 bases lay in between. This CDR3 is built from 14 residues. The CDR3 DNA reads as TGTGCCAGCAGCCTGGTGGTTGCAACAGATACGCAGTATTTT. This sequence encodes CASSLVVATDTQYF.

This clonotype turned up a few times. A single base separates this from a much larger clone, so it may be a read error. The chain carries TRBV11-1 and TRBJ2-5; D call uncertain. V was cut by 1 base and J by 5 bases, with 5 bases left in between. The CDR3 is 12 amino acids. The germline V gene encodes CDR1 SGHAT and CDR2 FQDESV (reference sequence). This chain's CDR3 is CASSLGRETQYF. DNA of the CDR3: TGTGCCAGCAGCTTAGGGCGGGAGACCCAGTACTTC.

This clonotype has only a few counts. This chain connects TRBV2 to TRBJ1-1; D is unresolved. CDR1 and CDR2 from the germline V gene are SNHLY and FYNNEI. V was trimmed by 8 bases and J by 1 base, leaving 11 bases between them. The CDR3 covers 13 residues. CDR3 region: CASLGERNTEAFF. CDR3 sequence (DNA): TGTGCCAGCCTCGGTGAGAGGAACACTGAAGCTTTCTTT.

This clonotype was picked up many times. The chain links TRBV20-1 to TRBJ2-5; D might be TRBD1 (6 bases). Germline values: CDR1 DFQATT, CDR2 SNEGSKA (reference sequence). Trimming took 8 bases from V and 3 from J, leaving 7 bases between them. The CDR3 is 10 residues long. This CDR3 is CSPGEETQYF. In DNA form, the CDR3 reads TGCAGTCCAGGGGAAGAGACCCAGTACTTC.

The rearrangement joins TRBV6-1 to TRBJ2-1; 8 bases map to TRBD1. There are 15 residues in the CDR3. The V gene's germline CDR1 is MNHNS and CDR2 SASEGT. V shed 4 bases and J 5 bases; nucleotides not matched to a gene: 7. CDR3 sequence (DNA): TGTGCCAGCAGTGCTTGGGGACAGGTTAACAATGAGCAGTTCTTC. Translation gives CASSAWGQVNNEQFF.

CDR3 protein: CASSSRTLAIQYF. DNA of the CDR3: TGTGCCAGCAGTTCCCGGACCCTAGCCATTCAGTACTTC. V gene TRBV28 combines with J gene TRBJ2-4, with D possibly TRBD2 on 5 matching bases. CDR3 size: 13 residues. Trimming removed 4 bases from V and 9 bases from J, with 13 bases in between. Germline CDR1 MDHEN, CDR2 SYDVKM.